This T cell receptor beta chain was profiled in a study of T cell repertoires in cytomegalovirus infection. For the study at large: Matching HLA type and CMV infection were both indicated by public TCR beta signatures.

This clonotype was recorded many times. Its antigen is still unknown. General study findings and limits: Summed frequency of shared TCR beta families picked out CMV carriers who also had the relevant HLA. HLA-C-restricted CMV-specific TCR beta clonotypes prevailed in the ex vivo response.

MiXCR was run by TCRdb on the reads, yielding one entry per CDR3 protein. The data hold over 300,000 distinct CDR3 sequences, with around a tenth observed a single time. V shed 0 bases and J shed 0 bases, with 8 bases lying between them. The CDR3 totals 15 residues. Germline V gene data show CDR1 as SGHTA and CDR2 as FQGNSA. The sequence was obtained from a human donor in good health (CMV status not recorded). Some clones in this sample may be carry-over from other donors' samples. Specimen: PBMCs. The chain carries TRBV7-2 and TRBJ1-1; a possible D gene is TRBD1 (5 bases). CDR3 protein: CASSLARGMNTEAFF. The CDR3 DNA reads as TGTGCCAGCAGCTTAGCGAGGGGCATGAACACTGAAGCTTTCTTT.